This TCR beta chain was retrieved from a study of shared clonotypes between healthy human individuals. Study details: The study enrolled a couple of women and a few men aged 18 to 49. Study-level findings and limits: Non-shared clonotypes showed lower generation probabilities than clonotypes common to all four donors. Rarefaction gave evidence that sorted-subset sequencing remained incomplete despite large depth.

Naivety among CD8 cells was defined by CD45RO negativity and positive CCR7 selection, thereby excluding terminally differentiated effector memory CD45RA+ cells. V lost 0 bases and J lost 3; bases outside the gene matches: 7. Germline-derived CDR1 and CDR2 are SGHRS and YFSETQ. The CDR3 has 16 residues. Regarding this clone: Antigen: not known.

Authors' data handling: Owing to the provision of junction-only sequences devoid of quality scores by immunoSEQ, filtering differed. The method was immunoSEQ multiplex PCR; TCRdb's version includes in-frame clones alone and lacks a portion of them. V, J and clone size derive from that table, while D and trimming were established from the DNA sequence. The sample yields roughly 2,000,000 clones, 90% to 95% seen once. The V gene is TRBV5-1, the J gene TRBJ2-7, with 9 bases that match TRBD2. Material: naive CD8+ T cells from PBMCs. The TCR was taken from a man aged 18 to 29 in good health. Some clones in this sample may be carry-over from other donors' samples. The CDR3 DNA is TGCGCCAGCAGCTTGGGGCGGCTAGCGGGAAACTACGAGCAGTACTTC. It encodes CASSLGRLAGNYEQYF. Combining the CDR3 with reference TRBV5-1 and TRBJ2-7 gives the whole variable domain KAGVTQTPRYLIKTRGQQVTLSCSPISGHRSVSWYQQTPGQGLQFLFEYFSETQRNKGNFPGRFSGRQFSNSRSEMNVSTLELGDSALYLCASSLGRLAGNYEQYFGPGTRLTVT.